This TCR beta chain was documented in a study of cytomegalovirus exposure and HLA in healthy donors. The PCR used 60 Vbeta and 13 Jbeta primers. TCRdb keeps only in-frame clones here, not all; method: immunoSEQ multiplex PCR. The repertoire consists of around 95,000 clones, with about 75% occurring once and the leading ten covering around a tenth. In germline, CDR1 is LGHNA, CDR2 YNFKEQ. V was shortened by 1 base and J by 3 bases, with 10 bases between the two germline ends. This CDR3 contains 15 residues. Sequencing input: PBMCs. V gene TRBV4-2 combines with J gene TRBJ1-5, with unresolved D. This sequence originates from a man aged 30 to 39 in good health and CMV-seropositive. DNA of the CDR3: TGTGCCAGCAGCCAAGTCGCACAGTACAATCAGCCCCAGCATTTT. It encodes CASSQVAQYNQPQHF.